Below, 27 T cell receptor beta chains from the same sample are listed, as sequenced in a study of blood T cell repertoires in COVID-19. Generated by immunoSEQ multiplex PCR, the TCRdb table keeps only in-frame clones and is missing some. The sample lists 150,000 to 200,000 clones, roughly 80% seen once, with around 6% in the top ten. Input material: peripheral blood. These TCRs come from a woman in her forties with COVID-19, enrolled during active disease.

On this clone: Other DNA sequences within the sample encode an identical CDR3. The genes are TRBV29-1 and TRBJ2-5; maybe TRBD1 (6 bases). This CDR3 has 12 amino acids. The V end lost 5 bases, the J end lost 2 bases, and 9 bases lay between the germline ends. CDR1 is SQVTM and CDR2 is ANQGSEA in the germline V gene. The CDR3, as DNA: TGCAGCGTTCGAGGGGGACAAGAGACCCAGTACTTC. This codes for CSVRGGQETQYF.

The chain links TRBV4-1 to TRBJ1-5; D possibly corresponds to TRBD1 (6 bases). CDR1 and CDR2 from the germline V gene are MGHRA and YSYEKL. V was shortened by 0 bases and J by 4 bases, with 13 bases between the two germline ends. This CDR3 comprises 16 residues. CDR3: CASSQDVGTPNQPQHF. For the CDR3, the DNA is TGCGCCAGCAGCCAAGACGTCGGGACACCAAATCAGCCCCAGCATTTT.

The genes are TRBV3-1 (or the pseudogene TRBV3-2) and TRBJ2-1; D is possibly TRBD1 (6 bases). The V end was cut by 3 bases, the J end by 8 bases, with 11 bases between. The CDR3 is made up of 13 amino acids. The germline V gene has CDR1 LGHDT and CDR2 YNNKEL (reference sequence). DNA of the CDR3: TGTGCCAGCAGCCAGGGGGCGATCGATGAGCAGTTCTTC. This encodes CASSQGAIDEQFF.

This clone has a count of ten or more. The CDR3 coding sequence is TGTGCCAGCAGAGGCCCGCCGGGACAGGGGGCTGGGGAGCAGTACTTC. Protein: CASRGPPGQGAGEQYF. The V gene is TRBV2, the J gene TRBJ2-7; 12 bases are a match to TRBD1. CDR1 SNHLY and CDR2 FYNNEI come from the germline V gene. V shed 6 bases and J 7 bases; nucleotides not matched to a gene: 13. This CDR3 spans 16 amino acids.

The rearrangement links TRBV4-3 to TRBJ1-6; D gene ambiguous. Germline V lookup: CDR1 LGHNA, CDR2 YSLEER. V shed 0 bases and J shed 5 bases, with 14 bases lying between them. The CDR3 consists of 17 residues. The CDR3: CASSQDRTDLHNSPLHF. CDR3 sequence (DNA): TGCGCCAGCAGCCAAGATCGCACAGACCTACATAATTCACCCCTCCACTTT.

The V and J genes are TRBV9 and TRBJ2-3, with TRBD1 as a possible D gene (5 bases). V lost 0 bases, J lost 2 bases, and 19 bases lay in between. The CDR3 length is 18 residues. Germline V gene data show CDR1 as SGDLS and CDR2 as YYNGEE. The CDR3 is CASSVAWGQNTDTDTQYF. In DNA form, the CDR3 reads TGTGCCAGCAGCGTAGCTTGGGGCCAAAACACAGACACAGATACGCAGTATTTT. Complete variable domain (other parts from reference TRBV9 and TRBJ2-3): DSGVTQTPKHLITATGQRVTLRCSPRSGDLSVYWYQQSLDQGLQFLIQYYNGEERAKGNILERFSAQQFPDLHSELNLSSLELGDSALYFCASSVAWGQNTDTDTQYFGPGTRLTVL.

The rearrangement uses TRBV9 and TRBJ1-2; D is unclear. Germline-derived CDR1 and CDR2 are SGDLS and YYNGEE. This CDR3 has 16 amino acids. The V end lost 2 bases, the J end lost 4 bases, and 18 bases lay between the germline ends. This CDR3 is CASSVTGLQSGYGYTF. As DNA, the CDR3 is TGTGCCAGCAGCGTTACCGGACTCCAAAGCGGCTATGGCTACACCTTC.

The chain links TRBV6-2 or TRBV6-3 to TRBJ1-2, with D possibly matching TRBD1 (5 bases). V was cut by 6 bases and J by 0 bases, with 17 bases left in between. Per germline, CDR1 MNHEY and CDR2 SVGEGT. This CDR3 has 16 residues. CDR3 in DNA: TGTGCCAGCAGCCCTTACCTAGCGGGACCTAACTATGGCTACACCTTC. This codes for CASSPYLAGPNYGYTF.

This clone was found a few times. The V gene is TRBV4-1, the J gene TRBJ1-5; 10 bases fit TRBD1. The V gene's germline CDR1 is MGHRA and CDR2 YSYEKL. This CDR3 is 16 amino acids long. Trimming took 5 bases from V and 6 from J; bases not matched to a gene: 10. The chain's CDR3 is CASSEGRDRGVQPQHF. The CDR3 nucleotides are TGCGCCAGCAGCGAAGGACGGGACAGGGGAGTTCAGCCCCAGCATTTT.

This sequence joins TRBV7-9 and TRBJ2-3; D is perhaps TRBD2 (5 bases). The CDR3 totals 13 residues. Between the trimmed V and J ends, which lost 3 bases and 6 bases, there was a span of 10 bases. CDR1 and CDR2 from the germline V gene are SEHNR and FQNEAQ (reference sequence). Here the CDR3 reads CASSFSGGDTQYF. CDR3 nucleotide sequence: TGTGCCAGCAGCTTTTCGGGCGGGGATACGCAGTATTTT.

CDR3 residues: CASSYAGGPGELFF. CDR3 coding DNA: TGTGCCAGCAGTTACGCGGGGGGGCCCGGGGAGCTGTTTTTT. The chain has TRBV6-5 and TRBJ2-2; TRBD2 matches at 9 bases. V shed 2 bases, J shed 6 bases, and the junction held 1 base outside the gene matches. The germline V gene has CDR1 MNHEY and CDR2 SVGAGI. The CDR3 totals 14 residues.

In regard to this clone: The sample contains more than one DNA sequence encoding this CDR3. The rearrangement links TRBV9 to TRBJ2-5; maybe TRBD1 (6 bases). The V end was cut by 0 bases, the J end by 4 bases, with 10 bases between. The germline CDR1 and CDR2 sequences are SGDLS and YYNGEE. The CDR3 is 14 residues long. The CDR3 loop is CASSVGTVRETQYF. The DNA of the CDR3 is TGTGCCAGCAGCGTAGGGACAGTGCGAGAGACCCAGTACTTC.

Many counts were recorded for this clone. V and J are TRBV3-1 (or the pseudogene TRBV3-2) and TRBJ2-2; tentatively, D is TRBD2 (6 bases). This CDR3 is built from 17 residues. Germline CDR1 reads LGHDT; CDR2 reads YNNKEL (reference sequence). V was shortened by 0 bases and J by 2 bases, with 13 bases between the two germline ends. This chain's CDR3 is CASSQDQEGGNTGELFF. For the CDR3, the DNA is TGTGCCAGCAGCCAAGATCAGGAGGGAGGTAACACCGGGGAGCTGTTTTTT.

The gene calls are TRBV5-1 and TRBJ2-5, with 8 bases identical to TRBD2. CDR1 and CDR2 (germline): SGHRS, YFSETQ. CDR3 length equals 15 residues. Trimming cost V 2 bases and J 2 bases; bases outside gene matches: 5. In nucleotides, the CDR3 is TGCGCCAGCAGCTTCTCACTAGCGGCTCAAGAGACCCAGTACTTC. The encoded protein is CASSFSLAAQETQYF.

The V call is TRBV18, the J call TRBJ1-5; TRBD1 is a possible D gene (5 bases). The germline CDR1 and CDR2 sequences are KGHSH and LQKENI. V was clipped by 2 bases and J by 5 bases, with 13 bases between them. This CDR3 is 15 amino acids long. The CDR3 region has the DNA TGTGCCAGCTCACCATCGGGGGAGAGGTATCAGCCCCAGCATTTT. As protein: CASSPSGERYQPQHF. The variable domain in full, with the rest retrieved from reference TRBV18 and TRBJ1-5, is NAGVMQNPRHLVRRRGQEARLRCSPMKGHSHVYWYRQLPEEGLKFMVYLQKENIIDESGMPKERFSAEFPKEGPSILRIQQVVRGDSAAYFCASSPSGERYQPQHFGDGTRLSIL.

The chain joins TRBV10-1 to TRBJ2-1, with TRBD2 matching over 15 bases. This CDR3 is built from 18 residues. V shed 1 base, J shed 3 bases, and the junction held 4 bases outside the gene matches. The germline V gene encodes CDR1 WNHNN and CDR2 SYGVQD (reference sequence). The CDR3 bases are TGCGCCAGCAGTGAGTTAGGACTAGCGGGAGGGCACTACAATGAGCAGTTCTTC. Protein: CASSELGLAGGHYNEQFF.

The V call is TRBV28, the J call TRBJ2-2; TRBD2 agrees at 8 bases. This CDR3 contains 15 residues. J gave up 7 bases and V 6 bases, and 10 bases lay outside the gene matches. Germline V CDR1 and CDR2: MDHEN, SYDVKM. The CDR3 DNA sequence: TGTGCCAGCAGCGCCGCGGGGGGCCCGGGCGGGGAGCTGTTTTTT. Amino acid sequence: CASSAAGGPGGELFF.

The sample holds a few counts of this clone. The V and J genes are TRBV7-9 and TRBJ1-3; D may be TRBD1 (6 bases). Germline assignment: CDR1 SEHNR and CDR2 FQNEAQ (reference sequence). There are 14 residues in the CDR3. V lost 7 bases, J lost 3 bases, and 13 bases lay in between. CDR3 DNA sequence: TGTGCCAGCAACCGAGGGGGATTTGGAAACACCATATATTTT. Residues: CASNRGGFGNTIYF.

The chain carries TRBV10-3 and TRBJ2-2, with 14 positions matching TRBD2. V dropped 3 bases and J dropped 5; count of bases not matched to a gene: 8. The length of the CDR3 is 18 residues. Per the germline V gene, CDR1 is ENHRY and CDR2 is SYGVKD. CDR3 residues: CAISDTGTSGSSTGELFF. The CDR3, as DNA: TGTGCCATCAGTGACACCGGGACTAGCGGGAGTTCGACCGGGGAGCTGTTTTTT.

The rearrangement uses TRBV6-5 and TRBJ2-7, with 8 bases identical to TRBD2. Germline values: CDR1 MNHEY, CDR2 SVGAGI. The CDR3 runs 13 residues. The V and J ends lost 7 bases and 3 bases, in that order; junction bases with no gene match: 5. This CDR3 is CASTLADDYEQYF. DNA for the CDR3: TGTGCCAGCACACTAGCGGACGACTACGAGCAGTACTTC.

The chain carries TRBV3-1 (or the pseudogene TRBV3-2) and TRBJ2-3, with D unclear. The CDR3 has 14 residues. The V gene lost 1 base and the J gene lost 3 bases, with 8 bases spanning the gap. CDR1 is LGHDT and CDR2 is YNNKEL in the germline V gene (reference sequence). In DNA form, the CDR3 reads TGTGCCAGCAGCCAAGTACCCGGGACAGATACGCAGTATTTT. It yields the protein CASSQVPGTDTQYF.

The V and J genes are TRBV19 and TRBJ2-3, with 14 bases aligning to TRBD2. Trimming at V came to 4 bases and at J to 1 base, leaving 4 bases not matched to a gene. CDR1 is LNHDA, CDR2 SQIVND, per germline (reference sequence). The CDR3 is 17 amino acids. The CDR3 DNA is TGTGCCAGTAGTAGACTAGCGGGGGGGCCGGGCACAGATACGCAGTATTTT. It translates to CASSRLAGGPGTDTQYF.

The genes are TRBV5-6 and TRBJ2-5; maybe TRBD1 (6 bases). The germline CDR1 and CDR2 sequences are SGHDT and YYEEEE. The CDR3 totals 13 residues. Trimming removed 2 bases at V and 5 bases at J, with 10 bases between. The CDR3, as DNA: TGTGCCAGCAGCTTTCAGGGGCGGGAGACCCAGTACTTC. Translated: CASSFQGRETQYF.

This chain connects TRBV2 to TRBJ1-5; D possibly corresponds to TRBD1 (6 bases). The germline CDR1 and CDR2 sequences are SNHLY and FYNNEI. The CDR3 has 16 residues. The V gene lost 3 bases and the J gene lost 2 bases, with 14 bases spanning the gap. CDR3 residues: CASSEVGGLGNQPQHF. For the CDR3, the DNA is TGTGCCAGCAGTGAGGTGGGGGGGCTCGGCAATCAGCCCCAGCATTTT.

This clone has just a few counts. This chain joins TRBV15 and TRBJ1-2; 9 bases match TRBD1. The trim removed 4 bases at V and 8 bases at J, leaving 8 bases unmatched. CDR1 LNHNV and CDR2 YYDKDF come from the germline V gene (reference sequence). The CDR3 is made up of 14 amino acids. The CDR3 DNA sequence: TGTGCCACCAGCACGAAACGGACAGGGGTAGGCTACACCTTC. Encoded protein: CATSTKRTGVGYTF. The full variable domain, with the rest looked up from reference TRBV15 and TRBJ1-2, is DAMVIQNPRYQVTQFGKPVTLSCSQTLNHNVMYWYQQKSSQAPKLLFHYYDKDFNNEADTPDNFQSRRPNTSFCFLDIRSPGLGDTAMYLCATSTKRTGVGYTFGSGTRLTVV.

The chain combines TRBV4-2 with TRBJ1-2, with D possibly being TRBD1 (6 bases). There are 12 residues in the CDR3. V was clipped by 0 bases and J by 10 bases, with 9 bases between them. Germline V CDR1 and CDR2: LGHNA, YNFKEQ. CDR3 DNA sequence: TGTGCCAGCAGCCAAGATGACAGGATCTACACCTTC. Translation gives CASSQDDRIYTF.

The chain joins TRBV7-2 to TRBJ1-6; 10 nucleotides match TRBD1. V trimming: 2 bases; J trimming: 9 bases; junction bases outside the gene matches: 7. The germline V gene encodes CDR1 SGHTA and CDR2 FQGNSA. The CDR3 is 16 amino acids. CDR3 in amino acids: CASSLYSGTGVSPLHF. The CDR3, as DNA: TGTGCCAGCAGCTTATATTCCGGGACAGGGGTTTCACCCCTCCACTTT.